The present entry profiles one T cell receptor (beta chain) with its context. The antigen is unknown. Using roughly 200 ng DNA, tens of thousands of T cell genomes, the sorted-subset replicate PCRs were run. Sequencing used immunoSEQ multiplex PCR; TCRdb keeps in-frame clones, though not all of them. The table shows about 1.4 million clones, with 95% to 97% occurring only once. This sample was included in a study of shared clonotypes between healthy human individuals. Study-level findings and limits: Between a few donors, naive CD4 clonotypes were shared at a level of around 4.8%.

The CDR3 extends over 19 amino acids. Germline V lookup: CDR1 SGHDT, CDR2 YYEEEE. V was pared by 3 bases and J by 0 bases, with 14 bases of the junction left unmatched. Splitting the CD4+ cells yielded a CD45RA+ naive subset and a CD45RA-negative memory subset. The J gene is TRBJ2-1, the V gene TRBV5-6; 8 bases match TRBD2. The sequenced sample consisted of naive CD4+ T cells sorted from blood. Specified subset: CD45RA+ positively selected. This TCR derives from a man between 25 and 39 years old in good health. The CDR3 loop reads CASSSLRSGGLSSYNEQFF. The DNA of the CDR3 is TGTGCCAGCAGCTCCCTAAGGAGCGGGGGACTGAGCTCCTACAATGAGCAGTTCTTC.